What follows are 23 T cell receptor beta chains derived from one specimen sequenced in a study of shared clonotypes between healthy human individuals. The protocol was immunoSEQ multiplex PCR, while the TCRdb copy is restricted to in-frame clones and leaves out a portion. The sample has around 610,000 clones; about 96% are singletons. Naive CD8 cells lacked CD45RO and underwent positive selection for CCR7, leaving out terminally differentiated effector memory CD45RA+ cells. The sequencing input was naive CD8+ T cells sorted from blood. Receptor source: a woman in her thirties in good health.

The chain is built from TRBV9 and TRBJ2-3, with 8 bases aligning to TRBD2. V was clipped by 4 bases and J by 4 bases; unmatched bases: 14. The germline V gene encodes CDR1 SGDLS and CDR2 YYNGEE. The CDR3 spans 17 residues. CDR3 sequence: CASSPRGWSGRADTQYF. In DNA form, the CDR3 reads TGTGCCAGCAGCCCCCGGGGGTGGAGCGGGAGAGCAGATACGCAGTATTTT.

This rearrangement joins TRBV2 to TRBJ1-1; no reliable D call. With 2 bases removed from V and 2 bases from J, the gap between germline ends came to 12 bases. CDR1 SNHLY and CDR2 FYNNEI come from the germline V gene. The CDR3 sequence is 15 residues long. CDR3 bases: TGTGCCAGCAGTGAATCCCCCCCAATAAACACTGAAGCTTTCTTT. Translating gives CASSESPPINTEAFF.

The chain has TRBV5-1 and TRBJ1-1; D call uncertain. Trimming removed 7 bases from V and 3 bases from J, with 19 bases in between. Germline CDR1 is SGHRS and CDR2 is YFSETQ. This CDR3 is 15 amino acids long. In nucleotides, the CDR3 is TGCGCCAGCTCCCCCACAAGGGTACTGTACACTGAAGCTTTCTTT. Translating gives CASSPTRVLYTEAFF. The full variable domain, in which reference TRBV5-1 and TRBJ1-1 provide the parts outside the CDR3, is KAGVTQTPRYLIKTRGQQVTLSCSPISGHRSVSWYQQTPGQGLQFLFEYFSETQRNKGNFPGRFSGRQFSNSRSEMNVSTLELGDSALYLCASSPTRVLYTEAFFGQGTRLTVV.

This clone was seen just once. The chain carries TRBV14 and TRBJ2-1; 10 bases align to TRBD2. Germline CDR1 and CDR2: SGHDN and FVKESK. The ends lost 3 bases at V and 3 bases at J; junction bases unmatched: 2. This CDR3 contains 15 residues. CDR3 protein: CASSQRTSGYNEQFF. The CDR3 coding sequence is TGTGCCAGCAGCCAGAGGACTAGCGGCTACAATGAGCAGTTCTTC.

Details on this clone: One end of the junction varies from germline; a read error may be responsible. This chain connects TRBV14 to TRBJ2-3; perhaps TRBD2 as D (6 bases). Germline V lookup: CDR1 SGHDN, CDR2 FVKESK. The CDR3 totals 13 residues. The CDR3 region is CASSQVRGMLPDF. The CDR3 DNA is TGTGCCAGCAGCCAAGTACGCGGGATGCTTCCGGATTTT.

The rearrangement links TRBV9 to TRBJ2-7, with TRBD1 as a possible D gene (6 bases). Germline values: CDR1 SGDLS, CDR2 YYNGEE. This CDR3 spans 12 amino acids. Trimming took off 4 bases at V and 5 bases at J, with 10 bases between the two ends. The CDR3 is CASSNRVHEQYF. The CDR3, as DNA: TGTGCCAGCAGCAACAGGGTGCACGAGCAGTACTTC.

This clone was observed a single time. The chain has TRBV5-4 and TRBJ2-2; D ambiguous. The CDR3 is made up of 12 amino acids. Germline CDR1 and CDR2: SGHNT and YYREEE (reference sequence). The V and J ends lost 0 bases and 7 bases respectively, with 4 bases between them. The DNA for the CDR3 is TGTGCCAGCAGCTTGGAGGGCGGGGAGCTGTTTTTT. Its translation: CASSLEGGELFF.

CDR3 nucleotides: TGTGCCAGCAAACCGGGACCCAGGAGCTCCTACGAGCAGTACTTC. This encodes CASKPGPRSSYEQYF. The chain joins TRBV2 to TRBJ2-7; D possibly uses TRBD1 or TRBD2 (5 bases each). Trimming took 7 bases from V and 0 from J, leaving 16 bases between them. The CDR3 contains 15 residues. Germline V gene data show CDR1 as SNHLY and CDR2 as FYNNEI.

The rearrangement uses TRBV7-8 and TRBJ2-5; D possibly corresponds to TRBD2 (7 bases). The length of the CDR3 is 15 residues. V lost 4 bases to trimming and J lost 0 bases, with 12 bases between them. Germline CDR1 reads SGHVS; CDR2 reads FQNEAQ. The DNA for the CDR3 is TGTGCCAGCAGCTACGCGGGGGCGTACCAAGAGACCCAGTACTTC. Translation: CASSYAGAYQETQYF.

CDR3 bases: TGTGCCAGCAGCTTGGCGACTAGCGAGGGGGCAGATACGCAGTATTTT. Its protein is CASSLATSEGADTQYF. V and J are TRBV5-6 and TRBJ2-3; TRBD2 matches 8 bases. The ends lost 0 bases at V and 4 bases at J; junction bases unmatched: 7. This CDR3 has 16 amino acids. Germline lookup yields CDR1 SGHDT and CDR2 YYEEEE. The variable domain in full, completed from reference TRBV5-6 and TRBJ2-3, reads DAGVTQSPTHLIKTRGQQVTLRCSPKSGHDTVSWYQQALGQGPQFIFQYYEEEERQRGNFPDRFSGHQFPNYSSELNVNALLLGDSALYLCASSLATSEGADTQYFGPGTRLTVL.

This chain joins TRBV27 and TRBJ1-2; D perhaps matches TRBD1 (5 bases). This CDR3 has 14 amino acids. V was clipped by 8 bases and J by 0 bases, with 13 bases between them. CDR1 is MNHEY, CDR2 SMNVEV, per germline (reference sequence). DNA for the CDR3: TGTGCCAGCGCCCTGGGGCCCGCTAACTATGGCTACACCTTC. Its translation: CASALGPANYGYTF.

This clone was picked up one time. The sample carries other DNA sequences with the same CDR3. This chain uses TRBV7-9 with TRBJ2-7; D unclear. Per germline, CDR1 SEHNR and CDR2 FQNEAQ (reference sequence). CDR3 size: 11 residues. Trimming shortened V by 5 bases and J by 4 bases, and 6 bases separated the two germline ends. CDR3 bases: TGTGCCAGCAGCCTCAATTACGAGCAGTACTTC. This encodes CASSLNYEQYF.

This chain joins TRBV19 and TRBJ2-3, with D unresolved. The CDR3 has 14 amino acids. CDR1 is LNHDA, CDR2 SQIVND, per germline (reference sequence). With 1 base removed from V and 2 bases from J, the gap between germline ends came to 7 bases. CDR3 residues: CASSIAYVTDTQYF. The CDR3 region has the DNA TGTGCCAGTAGTATAGCTTACGTCACAGATACGCAGTATTTT.

V usage is TRBV13 and J usage is TRBJ2-5, with 13 bases identical to TRBD2. V lost 4 bases and J lost 4; bases outside the gene matches: 6. This CDR3 comprises 16 residues. Germline lookup yields CDR1 PRHDT and CDR2 FYEKMQ (reference sequence). The CDR3 DNA follows: TGTGCCAGCAGCTCTCCCAGGACTAGCGGGAGAGAGACCCAGTACTTC. Encoded protein: CASSSPRTSGRETQYF.

V is TRBV5-4 and J is TRBJ1-4; D is possibly TRBD1 (5 bases). V dropped 0 bases and J dropped 4 bases, with 7 bases sitting between them. The CDR3 contains 14 residues. Germline assignment: CDR1 SGHNT and CDR2 YYREEE (reference sequence). The CDR3 DNA reads as TGTGCCAGCAGCTTGGGACAGAATAATGAAAAACTGTTTTTT. Its protein is CASSLGQNNEKLFF.

The genes are TRBV7-9 and TRBJ2-7; possibly TRBD1 for D (5 bases). There are 15 residues in the CDR3. Germline V gives CDR1 SEHNR, CDR2 FQNEAQ (reference sequence). Trimming removed 5 bases from V and 4 bases from J, with 18 bases in between. The CDR3 bases are TGTGCCAGCAGCCCCGGCCGGGCAGGGAAGTACGAGCAGTACTTC. Translation: CASSPGRAGKYEQYF.

The CDR3 protein is CASSLDLNEKLFF. As DNA, the CDR3 is TGTGCCAGCAGCTTGGACTTGAATGAAAAACTGTTTTTT. The genes are TRBV5-4 and TRBJ1-4; no definite D call. This CDR3 comprises 13 residues. Germline CDR1 and CDR2: SGHNT and YYREEE (reference sequence). V gave up 0 bases and J gave up 5 bases, with 5 bases separating them.

This clone was seen once. The V gene is TRBV7-9, the J gene TRBJ2-7, with 9 nucleotides matching TRBD2. V shed 6 bases, J shed 0 bases, and the junction held 6 bases outside the gene matches. The CDR3 totals 15 residues. Germline lookup yields CDR1 SEHNR and CDR2 FQNEAQ (reference sequence). CDR3 bases: TGTGCCAGCAGTCTTACTAGCGGGTTCTCCTACGAGCAGTACTTC. Translation gives CASSLTSGFSYEQYF. Using reference TRBV7-9 and TRBJ2-7 for the parts outside the CDR3, the full variable domain is DTGVSQNPRHKITKRGQNVTFRCDPISEHNRLYWYRQTLGQGPEFLTYFQNEAQLEKSRLLSDRFSAERPKGSFSTLEIQRTEQGDSAMYLCASSLTSGFSYEQYFGPGTRLTVT.

V gene TRBV7-8 combines with J gene TRBJ1-5; possibly TRBD1 for D (5 bases). Between the trimmed V and J ends, which lost 5 bases and 7 bases, there was a span of 21 bases. The germline gives CDR1 SGHVS, CDR2 FQNEAQ. The length of the CDR3 is 16 residues. The chain's CDR3 is CASSPHAGSLGQPQHF. Here the CDR3 DNA reads TGTGCCAGCAGCCCCCACGCAGGGTCCCTAGGGCAGCCCCAGCATTTT.

The chain employs TRBV28 and TRBJ2-1, with D possibly being TRBD1 (9 bases). This CDR3 region has 16 residues. Per the germline V gene, CDR1 is MDHEN and CDR2 is SYDVKM. V was shortened by 1 base and J by 5 bases, with 15 bases between the two germline ends. CDR3 sequence (DNA): TGTGCCAGCAGTTTATCGCGGGGGGACAGGGACAATGAGCAGTTCTTC. Translation gives CASSLSRGDRDNEQFF.

This sequence joins TRBV7-9 and TRBJ2-7; possibly TRBD1 for D (7 bases). Germline CDR1 SEHNR, CDR2 FQNEAQ (reference sequence). Trimming shortened V by 1 base and J by 4 bases, and 14 bases separated the two germline ends. The CDR3 runs 15 residues. The CDR3 nucleotides are TGTGCCAGCAGCTTAGGGGCGGGACAGTATTACGAGCAGTACTTC. This translates into CASSLGAGQYYEQYF.

This rearrangement joins TRBV28 to TRBJ1-2; 8 bases fit TRBD1. CDR3 length: 16 amino acids. Trimming at V came to 2 bases and at J to 7 bases, leaving 12 bases not matched to a gene. CDR1 and CDR2 (germline): MDHEN, SYDVKM. The DNA of the CDR3 is TGTGCCAGCAGTTTACCGGACAGGGTGGGGAACCTTGGCTACACCTTC. This gives the protein CASSLPDRVGNLGYTF.

Notes on this clone: Other DNA sequences in the sample encode the same CDR3. This rearrangement joins TRBV9 to TRBJ2-7; no clear D gene. V gave up 0 bases and J gave up 0 bases, with 7 bases separating them. This CDR3 region has 14 residues. Germline V gene lookup returns CDR1 SGDLS and CDR2 YYNGEE. CDR3 nucleotides: TGTGCCAGCAGCGTAGCGGGCGCCTCCTACGAGCAGTACTTC. This encodes CASSVAGASYEQYF. Based on the CDR3 plus reference TRBV9 and TRBJ2-7, the full variable domain is DSGVTQTPKHLITATGQRVTLRCSPRSGDLSVYWYQQSLDQGLQFLIQYYNGEERAKGNILERFSAQQFPDLHSELNLSSLELGDSALYFCASSVAGASYEQYFGPGTRLTVT.